This T cell receptor beta chain was found in a study of T cell responses to AZD1222 COVID-19 vaccine (dated by TCRdb to about 2021). For the wider study: Because spike-specific TCR depth and breadth did not differ between the two schedules, AZD1222 recipients who got a second dose at roughly 4 weeks were pooled with those who got a second dose at roughly 12 weeks. TCR sequencing covered roughly 230 trial participants: about 210 given two doses of AZD1222 and around 26 given two doses of MenACWY control vaccine. Trial participants were enrolled by age into subgroups of 18-55, 56-69 and 70-plus years, and around 150, 28 and 57 TCR-sequenced participants, respectively, were included in these subgroups.

This clone was observed a handful of times. Its antigen has not been determined. No much larger clone exists at a distance of one base, and base qualities are not known. The CDR3 regions of human TCRbeta chains were analyzed by immunosequencing. Processing in the source paper ran as follows. TCRs in the repertoires were matched against a reference library of SARS-CoV-2-specific TCRs that had been generated with the MIRA antigen-specificity platform. Breadth was defined as the fraction of unique TCRs that were SARS-CoV-2-associated, and depth was defined as the fraction of total T cells that were SARS-CoV-2-associated. Using the MIRA data, each spike-specific TCR was mapped to the spike region that the TCR reacts to and placed in a CD4 or CD8 class. Log10-transformed breadth and depth values were compared by one-way ANOVA with Sidak's multiple comparisons tests. The immuneACCESS repertoire file appears here via TCRdb, limited to in-frame rearrangements. These files lack a portion of the clones; in checked studies, under half of the deficit traces to unresolved V genes, and the cause of the others is not known. V and J calls and clone size come straight from that table; D and trimming were deduced from the DNA. The sample table shows some 120,000 clones, and 89% are seen once. In total, the top ten clones hold 3.5% to 5% of the sample.

The intended sense of this specimen's time point label: baseline before first vaccination. Samples from vaccinated people were obtained from the UK trials COV001 and COV002, which included a single-blind randomized controlled phase 2/3 trial of AZD1222 (ChAdOx1 nCoV-19) in healthy adults. Trial participant PBMC samples were collected at day 0 and day 28 after the second dose for TCRbeta chain sequencing. Paper-wide results and their limitations: Only five or six AZD1222 recipients were SARS-CoV-2 seropositive at baseline, limiting conclusions about previously exposed vaccinees. Vaccine-associated CD4 TCRs spanned the whole spike protein, with dominant responses in regions 160-218 and 743-854. No day 14 peak-response samples were available, so repertoires were characterized only after the peak T cell response. A significant rise in spike-specific TCR breadth and depth was observed after two AZD1222 doses relative to day 0 and relative to MenACWY recipients. Most participants were white British and females outnumbered males, and the authors suggested that clonal diversity may have been underestimated. Reportedly, close to half of the unique spike-specific TCRs recognized epitopes lying outside the regions that are mutated in the B.1.351 and B.1.1.7 variants. The 56-69-year group was small, and its depth increase did not reach significance, likely because of low power.

From its cysteine to its phenylalanine, the CDR3 spans 15 amino acids. Here the CDR3 DNA is all that survives: 45 bases in frame from base 1. Taken from the germline V gene, the CDR1 and CDR2 loops are SGHTA and FQGNSA. The germline ends are 11 bases apart after V is trimmed by 3 bases and J by 5 bases. The chain is assembled from TRBV7-2 and TRBJ1-6, with the identity of the D gene unclear. This sequence was found in an adult in good health. The starting material was peripheral blood, obtained on day 0 of AZD1222 vaccination. The CDR3: CASSFLTDHNSPLHF. The nucleotide sequence is given as TGTGCCAGCAGCTTTCTAACAGACCATAATTCACCCCTCCACTTT.